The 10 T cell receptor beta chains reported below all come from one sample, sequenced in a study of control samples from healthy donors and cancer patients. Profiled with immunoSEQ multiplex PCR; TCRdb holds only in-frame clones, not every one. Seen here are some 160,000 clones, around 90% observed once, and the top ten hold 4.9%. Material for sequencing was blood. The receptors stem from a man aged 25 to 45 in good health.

CDR3 DNA sequence: TGTGCCAGCAGCTTAGGAGGGAAGAGCTCCTACGAGCAGTACTTC. Protein sequence: CASSLGGKSSYEQYF. This sequence joins TRBV5-5 and TRBJ2-7, with D maybe TRBD2 (6 bases). CDR1 SGHKS and CDR2 YYEKEE come from the germline V gene (reference sequence). V lost 2 bases to trimming and J lost 0 bases, with 12 bases between them. This CDR3 has 15 residues.

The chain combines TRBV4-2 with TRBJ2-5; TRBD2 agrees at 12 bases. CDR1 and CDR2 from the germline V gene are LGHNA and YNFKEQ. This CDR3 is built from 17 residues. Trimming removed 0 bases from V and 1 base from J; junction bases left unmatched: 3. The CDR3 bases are TGTGCCAGCAGCCAAGAATCTAGCGGGGGGGGCCAAGAGACCCAGTACTTC. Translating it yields CASSQESSGGGQETQYF.

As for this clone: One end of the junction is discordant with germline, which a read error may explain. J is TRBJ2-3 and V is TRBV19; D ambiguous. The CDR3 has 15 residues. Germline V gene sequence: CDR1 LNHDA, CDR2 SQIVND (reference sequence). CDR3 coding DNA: TGTGCCAGCAGTAATCGGGCCTCAACCCCAGATACGCAGTATTTT. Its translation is CASSNRASTPDTQYF.

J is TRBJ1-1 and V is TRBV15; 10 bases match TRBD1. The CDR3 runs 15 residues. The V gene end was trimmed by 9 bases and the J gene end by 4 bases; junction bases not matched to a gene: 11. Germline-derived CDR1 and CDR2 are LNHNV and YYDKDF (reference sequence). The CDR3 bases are TGTGCCACTTGGAGGGACAGGGGTTATACCACTGAAGCTTTCTTT. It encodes CATWRDRGYTTEAFF.

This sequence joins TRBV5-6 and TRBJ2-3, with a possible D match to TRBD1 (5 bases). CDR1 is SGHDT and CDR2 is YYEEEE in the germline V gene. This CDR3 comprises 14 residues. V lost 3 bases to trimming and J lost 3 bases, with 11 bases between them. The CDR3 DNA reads TGTGCCAGCAGCTACGGCAGGGAAACAGATACGCAGTATTTT. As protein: CASSYGRETDTQYF. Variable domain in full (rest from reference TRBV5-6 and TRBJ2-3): DAGVTQSPTHLIKTRGQQVTLRCSPKSGHDTVSWYQQALGQGPQFIFQYYEEEERQRGNFPDRFSGHQFPNYSSELNVNALLLGDSALYLCASSYGRETDTQYFGPGTRLTVL.

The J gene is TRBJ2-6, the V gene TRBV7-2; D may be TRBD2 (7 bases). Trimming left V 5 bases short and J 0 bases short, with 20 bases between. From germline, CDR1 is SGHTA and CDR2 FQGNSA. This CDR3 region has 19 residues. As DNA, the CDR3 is TGTGCCAGCAGCCCCCGGGGGGCAGGGGCGAGCTCTGGGGCCAACGTCCTGACTTTC. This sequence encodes CASSPRGAGASSGANVLTF.

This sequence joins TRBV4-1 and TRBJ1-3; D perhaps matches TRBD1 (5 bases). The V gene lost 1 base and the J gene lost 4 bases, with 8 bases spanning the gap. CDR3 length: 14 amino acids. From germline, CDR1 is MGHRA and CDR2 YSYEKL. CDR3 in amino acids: CASSQGGRGNTIYF. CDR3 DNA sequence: TGCGCCAGCAGCCAAGGGGGCCGAGGAAACACCATATATTTT.

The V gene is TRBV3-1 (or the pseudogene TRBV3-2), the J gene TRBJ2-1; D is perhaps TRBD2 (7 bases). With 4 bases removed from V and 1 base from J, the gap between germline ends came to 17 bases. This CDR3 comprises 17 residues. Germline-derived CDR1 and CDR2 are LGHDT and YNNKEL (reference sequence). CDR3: CASSRVEGGLSYNEQFF. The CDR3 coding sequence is TGTGCCAGCAGCCGTGTGGAGGGGGGGCTTTCCTACAATGAGCAGTTCTTC.

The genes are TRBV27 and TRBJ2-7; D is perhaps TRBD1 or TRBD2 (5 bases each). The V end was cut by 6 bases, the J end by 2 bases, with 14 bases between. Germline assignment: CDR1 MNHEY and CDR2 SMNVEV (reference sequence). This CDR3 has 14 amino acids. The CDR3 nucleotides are TGTGCCAGCAGCCTGCGTGGGACCGCCTACGAGCAGTACTTC. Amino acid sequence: CASSLRGTAYEQYF.

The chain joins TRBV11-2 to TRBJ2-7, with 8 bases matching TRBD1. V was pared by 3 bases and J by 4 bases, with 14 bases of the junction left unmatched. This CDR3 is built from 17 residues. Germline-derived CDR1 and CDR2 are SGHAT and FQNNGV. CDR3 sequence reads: CASSFRLTGDVKYEQYF. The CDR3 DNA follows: TGTGCCAGCAGCTTTCGCCTGACAGGGGATGTGAAGTACGAGCAGTACTTC.